A selection of T cell receptor beta chains follows, all from one sample in a study of blood T cell repertoires in COVID-19. The protocol was immunoSEQ multiplex PCR, while the TCRdb copy is restricted to in-frame clones and leaves out a portion. The sample holds some 120,000 clones, more than 70% seen once. The source material was peripheral blood. These receptors originate from a man in his 70s with acute or convalescent COVID-19. Each CDR3 is given with its conserved first and last residue. The D gene is left open where the match is weak. Not every row has a clone size; where given, it reads once, few, many or a size class.

v_call: TRBV30
j_call: TRBJ2-2
clone_size: NA
d_call: TRBD2
cdr3_aa: CAWSVIGGGTGELFF
cdr3_nt: TGTGCCTGGAGTGTAATCGGGGGGGGCACCGGGGAGCTGTTTTTT

v_call: TRBV5-1
j_call: TRBJ2-5
clone_size: NA
d_call: NA
cdr3_aa: CASSLLANQETQYF
cdr3_nt: TGCGCCAGCAGCTTACTAGCCAATCAAGAGACCCAGTACTTC

v_call: TRBV7-2
j_call: TRBJ2-3
clone_size: NA
d_call: NA
cdr3_aa: CASSFHWRGPYSTDTQYF
cdr3_nt: TGTGCCAGCAGTTTTCATTGGCGGGGGCCGTATAGCACAGATACGCAGTATTTT

v_call: TRBV6-5
j_call: TRBJ1-1
clone_size: once
d_call: NA
cdr3_aa: CASSYLYMEANTEAFF
cdr3_nt: TGTGCCAGCAGTTACCTATACATGGAGGCGAACACTGAAGCTTTCTTT

v_call: TRBV9
j_call: TRBJ2-2
clone_size: NA
d_call: TRBD2
cdr3_aa: CASSVARSGGNTGELFF
cdr3_nt: TGTGCCAGCAGCGTAGCTAGATCGGGGGGGAACACCGGGGAGCTGTTTTTT

v_call: TRBV4-2
j_call: TRBJ2-2
clone_size: NA
d_call: TRBD2
cdr3_aa: CASSQDGIAGGPSGELFF
cdr3_nt: TGTGCCAGCAGCCAAGATGGGATAGCGGGGGGGCCATCCGGGGAGCTGTTTTTT

v_call: TRBV29-1
j_call: TRBJ2-2
clone_size: NA
d_call: NA
cdr3_aa: CSVKGQGLTGELFF
cdr3_nt: TGCAGCGTTAAGGGGCAGGGCCTCACCGGGGAGCTGTTTTTT

v_call: TRBV3-1/TRBV3-2
j_call: TRBJ2-2
clone_size: NA
d_call: TRBD1
cdr3_aa: CASSQKRGRGTGELFF
cdr3_nt: TGTGCCAGCAGCCAGAAGAGGGGGCGCGGCACCGGGGAGCTGTTTTTT

v_call: TRBV6-5
j_call: TRBJ1-1
clone_size: NA
d_call: TRBD1
cdr3_aa: CASSPGQGGWTEAFF
cdr3_nt: TGTGCCAGCAGTCCCGGACAGGGAGGGTGGACTGAAGCTTTCTTT

v_call: TRBV12-3/TRBV12-4
j_call: TRBJ2-7
clone_size: few
d_call: NA
cdr3_aa: CASRAGSSYEQYF
cdr3_nt: TGTGCGTCCCGGGCTGGGAGCTCCTACGAGCAGTACTTC

v_call: TRBV10-3
j_call: TRBJ1-3
clone_size: NA
d_call: NA
cdr3_aa: CAISESFAGRGNTIYF
cdr3_nt: TGTGCCATCAGTGAGTCATTTGCGGGCAGGGGAAACACCATATATTTT

v_call: TRBV12-3/TRBV12-4
j_call: TRBJ1-5
clone_size: few
d_call: TRBD1
cdr3_aa: CASSGQGTKPQHF
cdr3_nt: TGTGCCAGCAGCGGACAGGGAACGAAGCCCCAGCATTTT

v_call: TRBV5-1
j_call: TRBJ1-1
clone_size: NA
d_call: TRBD1
cdr3_aa: CASSAQGAHTEAFF
cdr3_nt: TGCGCCAGCAGCGCCCAGGGGGCGCACACTGAAGCTTTCTTT

v_call: TRBV10-3
j_call: TRBJ1-1
clone_size: NA
d_call: NA
cdr3_aa: CAISGGRAGTEAFF
cdr3_nt: TGTGCCATCAGTGGGGGCAGGGCGGGGACTGAAGCTTTCTTT

v_call: TRBV6-5
j_call: TRBJ2-2
clone_size: NA
d_call: NA
cdr3_aa: CASRPGSANTGELFF
cdr3_nt: TGTGCCAGCAGACCGGGATCCGCGAACACCGGGGAGCTGTTTTTT

v_call: TRBV10-2
j_call: TRBJ1-1
clone_size: NA
d_call: NA
cdr3_aa: CASNGGGRGTEAFF
cdr3_nt: TGCGCCAGCAACGGGGGGGGGCGCGGTACTGAAGCTTTCTTT

v_call: TRBV2
j_call: TRBJ2-7
clone_size: few
d_call: TRBD1
cdr3_aa: CAGGTGFHEQYF
cdr3_nt: TGTGCCGGAGGGACAGGTTTCCACGAGCAGTACTTC

v_call: TRBV4-1
j_call: TRBJ2-2
clone_size: NA
d_call: TRBD1
cdr3_aa: CASSSDRRSTGELFF
cdr3_nt: TGCGCCAGCAGCTCGGACAGGAGAAGCACCGGGGAGCTGTTTTTT

v_call: TRBV19
j_call: TRBJ1-2
clone_size: NA
d_call: NA
cdr3_aa: CASSGALSSSGYTF
cdr3_nt: TGTGCCAGCTCAGGGGCGCTCTCCAGCTCTGGCTACACCTTC

v_call: TRBV3-1/TRBV3-2
j_call: TRBJ1-6
clone_size: NA
d_call: NA
cdr3_aa: CASSLNARQGSSPLHF
cdr3_nt: TGTGCCAGCAGCCTAAACGCCCGGCAGGGGAGTTCACCCCTCCACTTT

v_call: TRBV6-5
j_call: TRBJ2-5
clone_size: once
d_call: NA
cdr3_aa: CASRGRSTGTQYF
cdr3_nt: TGTGCCAGCAGGGGGAGAAGCACGGGGACCCAGTACTTC

v_call: TRBV4-2
j_call: TRBJ1-2
clone_size: NA
d_call: NA
cdr3_aa: CASSQGEGTYGYTF
cdr3_nt: TGTGCCAGCAGCCAAGGGGAGGGTACCTATGGCTACACCTTC

v_call: TRBV12-3/TRBV12-4
j_call: TRBJ1-1
clone_size: NA
d_call: NA
cdr3_aa: CASTGQVNTEAFF
cdr3_nt: TGTGCCAGCACCGGACAAGTTAACACTGAAGCTTTCTTT

v_call: TRBV12-3/TRBV12-4
j_call: TRBJ2-2
clone_size: NA
d_call: NA
cdr3_aa: CASRYLVTGELFF
cdr3_nt: TGTGCCAGCAGATATTTAGTCACCGGGGAGCTGTTTTTT

v_call: TRBV6-1
j_call: TRBJ1-4
clone_size: NA
d_call: NA
cdr3_aa: CASSEGGIDEKLFF
cdr3_nt: TGTGCCAGCAGTGAAGGCGGCATCGATGAAAAACTGTTTTTT

v_call: TRBV2
j_call: TRBJ1-5
clone_size: NA
d_call: TRBD1
cdr3_aa: CASRAGQSNQPQHF
cdr3_nt: TGTGCCAGCAGGGCGGGACAGAGCAATCAGCCCCAGCATTTT

v_call: TRBV27
j_call: TRBJ1-5
clone_size: NA
d_call: NA
cdr3_aa: CATTNQPQHF
cdr3_nt: TGTGCCACCACAAATCAGCCCCAGCATTTT